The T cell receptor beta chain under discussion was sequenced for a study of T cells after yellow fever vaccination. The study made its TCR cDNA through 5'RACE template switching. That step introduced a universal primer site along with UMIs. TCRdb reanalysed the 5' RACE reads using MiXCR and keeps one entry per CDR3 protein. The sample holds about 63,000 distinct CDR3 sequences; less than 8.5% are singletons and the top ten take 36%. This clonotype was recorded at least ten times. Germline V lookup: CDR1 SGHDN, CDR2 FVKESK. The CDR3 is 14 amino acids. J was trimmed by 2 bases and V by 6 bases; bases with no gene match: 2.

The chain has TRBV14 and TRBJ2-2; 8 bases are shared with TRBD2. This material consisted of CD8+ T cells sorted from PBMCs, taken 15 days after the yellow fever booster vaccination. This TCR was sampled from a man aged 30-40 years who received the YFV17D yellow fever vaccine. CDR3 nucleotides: TGTGCCAGCAGATTAGCGGGAAACACCGGGGAGCTGTTTTTT. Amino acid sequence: CASRLAGNTGELFF.